The rows below give T cell receptor beta chains drawn from one sample of a study of blood T cell repertoires in COVID-19. Assay used: immunoSEQ multiplex PCR; TCRdb lists only in-frame clones, some missing. The sample yields over 70,000 clones, about four fifths seen once. The sample was peripheral blood. Receptors were obtained from a human donor in a cohort sampled during active COVID-19. Each CDR3 is given with its conserved first and last residue. Fields, in order: CDR3 DNA, CDR3 protein, V gene, J gene, clone size, D gene, CDR3 length. A D gene is named only where the DNA matches it firmly. Clone size, where shown, is once, few, many, or a class for clones that have expanded.

CDR3 DNA: TGCGCCAGCAGCCAAACGGACAGGGATAATTCACCCCTCCACTTT
CDR3 protein: CASSQTDRDNSPLHF
V gene: TRBV4-3
J gene: TRBJ1-6
clone size: NA
D gene: TRBD1
CDR3 length: 15

CDR3 DNA: TGTGCCAGAAGCCCTGGACAGAGGACCTATAATTCACCCCTCCACTTT
CDR3 protein: CARSPGQRTYNSPLHF
V gene: TRBV5-3
J gene: TRBJ1-6
clone size: few
D gene: NA
CDR3 length: 16

CDR3 DNA: TGCGCCAGCAGCTTGGGGGGCCGGACAGATACGCAGTATTTT
CDR3 protein: CASSLGGRTDTQYF
V gene: TRBV5-1
J gene: TRBJ2-3
clone size: NA
D gene: NA
CDR3 length: 14

CDR3 DNA: TGTGCCAGCAGTTCCGGAGGGTTTTTTGAAGCTTTCTTT
CDR3 protein: CASSSGGFFEAFF
V gene: TRBV3-1/TRBV3-2
J gene: TRBJ1-1
clone size: few
D gene: NA
CDR3 length: 13

CDR3 DNA: TGCGCCAGCAGTCAACATGGACAGGGCCATGGGGCTGAAGCTTTCTTT
CDR3 protein: CASSQHGQGHGAEAFF
V gene: TRBV23-1
J gene: TRBJ1-1
clone size: NA
D gene: TRBD1
CDR3 length: 16

CDR3 DNA: TGCGCCAGCAGCTTGGCCGCCCCGGCCCTTCCGGGACAGGGGTTCTTT
CDR3 protein: CASSLAAPALPGQGFF
V gene: TRBV5-1
J gene: TRBJ1-6
clone size: once
D gene: TRBD1
CDR3 length: 16

CDR3 DNA: TGTGCCAGCAGCACCTCGGACAGGGGCCCGTCTGCCTTC
CDR3 protein: CASSTSDRGPSAF
V gene: TRBV7-2
J gene: TRBJ2-4
clone size: NA
D gene: TRBD1
CDR3 length: 13

CDR3 DNA: TGTGCCAGCAGAAACCCAGGGGTAACTGAAGCTTTCTTT
CDR3 protein: CASRNPGVTEAFF
V gene: TRBV12-3/TRBV12-4
J gene: TRBJ1-1
clone size: NA
D gene: NA
CDR3 length: 13

CDR3 DNA: TGTGCCAGCAGCCCACAGGGGGCGTACACTGAAGCTTTCTTT
CDR3 protein: CASSPQGAYTEAFF
V gene: TRBV7-9
J gene: TRBJ1-1
clone size: few
D gene: TRBD1
CDR3 length: 14

CDR3 DNA: TGTGCCAGCAGTTTAGCGAGCGGGGTTATCACCGGGGAGCTGTTTTTT
CDR3 protein: CASSLASGVITGELFF
V gene: TRBV27
J gene: TRBJ2-2
clone size: NA
D gene: TRBD2
CDR3 length: 16

CDR3 DNA: TGTGCCACCAGTGATTTTGTGGGGGCCCAAGAGACCCAGTACTTC
CDR3 protein: CATSDFVGAQETQYF
V gene: TRBV24-1
J gene: TRBJ2-5
clone size: NA
D gene: NA
CDR3 length: 15

CDR3 DNA: TGTGCCAGCAATGGAGGGCCCGAGGTCGGGCACAATGAGCAGTTCTTC
CDR3 protein: CASNGGPEVGHNEQFF
V gene: TRBV11-3
J gene: TRBJ2-1
clone size: NA
D gene: NA
CDR3 length: 16

CDR3 DNA: TGCGCCAGCAGCTTGGGCCCGGGGGGGCTTAATGAGCAGTTCTTC
CDR3 protein: CASSLGPGGLNEQFF
V gene: TRBV5-1
J gene: TRBJ2-1
clone size: once
D gene: TRBD2
CDR3 length: 15

CDR3 DNA: TGTGCCAGCAACCTTGAACTGCGGAGCTATGGCTACACCTTC
CDR3 protein: CASNLELRSYGYTF
V gene: TRBV6-5
J gene: TRBJ1-2
clone size: NA
D gene: NA
CDR3 length: 14

CDR3 DNA: TGTGCCAGCAGCTATTACTACACCTTC
CDR3 protein: CASSYYYTF
V gene: TRBV5-8
J gene: TRBJ1-2
clone size: few
D gene: NA
CDR3 length: 9

CDR3 DNA: TGTGCCAGCAGCGTATCGGGGGGACTTCAAGAGACCCAGTACTTC
CDR3 protein: CASSVSGGLQETQYF
V gene: TRBV9
J gene: TRBJ2-5
clone size: NA
D gene: TRBD2
CDR3 length: 15

CDR3 DNA: TGTGCCAGCAGCCTCGTACAAGAGCGCTCTACGCAGTATTTT
CDR3 protein: CASSLVQERSTQYF
V gene: TRBV3-1/TRBV3-2
J gene: TRBJ2-3
clone size: NA
D gene: NA
CDR3 length: 14

CDR3 DNA: TGTGCCAGCAGCCGCAACCGGGAGAGTACGCAGTATTTT
CDR3 protein: CASSRNRESTQYF
V gene: TRBV3-1/TRBV3-2
J gene: TRBJ2-3
clone size: few
D gene: NA
CDR3 length: 13

CDR3 DNA: TGTGCCAGCAGCTTGGGCGGGGCGAACAATGAGCAGTTCTTC
CDR3 protein: CASSLGGANNEQFF
V gene: TRBV5-4
J gene: TRBJ2-1
clone size: once
D gene: NA
CDR3 length: 14

CDR3 DNA: TGTGCCAGCAGTCCCACGGGTTATGGCTACACCTTC
CDR3 protein: CASSPTGYGYTF
V gene: TRBV12-3/TRBV12-4
J gene: TRBJ1-2
clone size: NA
D gene: NA
CDR3 length: 12

CDR3 DNA: TGTGCCAGCGCCCTGCGGACAGCCAAGACCGGGGAGCTGTTTTTT
CDR3 protein: CASALRTAKTGELFF
V gene: TRBV27
J gene: TRBJ2-2
clone size: NA
D gene: NA
CDR3 length: 15

CDR3 DNA: TGTGCCAGCAGTCTCCGGGACAGCACCGGGGAGCTGTTTTTT
CDR3 protein: CASSLRDSTGELFF
V gene: TRBV6-5
J gene: TRBJ2-2
clone size: NA
D gene: TRBD1
CDR3 length: 14

CDR3 DNA: TGTGCCAGCAGTGAACTTGGACAGTCCGCAACTAATGAAAAACTGTTTTTT
CDR3 protein: CASSELGQSATNEKLFF
V gene: TRBV6-1
J gene: TRBJ1-4
clone size: NA
D gene: NA
CDR3 length: 17

CDR3 DNA: TGTGCCAGCAGTCCCGACGGGACAGCAAGCTACGAGCAGTACTTC
CDR3 protein: CASSPDGTASYEQYF
V gene: TRBV6-5
J gene: TRBJ2-7
clone size: NA
D gene: TRBD1
CDR3 length: 15

CDR3 DNA: TGTGCCAGTAGCAGGACGACTACCAATTCACCCCTCCACTTT
CDR3 protein: CASSRTTTNSPLHF
V gene: TRBV19
J gene: TRBJ1-6
clone size: once
D gene: NA
CDR3 length: 14

CDR3 DNA: TGCGCCAGCAGCGACGGGACTAGCGGGGTGCGAATCAATGAGCAGTTCTTC
CDR3 protein: CASSDGTSGVRINEQFF
V gene: TRBV5-1
J gene: TRBJ2-1
clone size: NA
D gene: TRBD2
CDR3 length: 17

CDR3 DNA: TGTGCCAGCCGTAACTTAGAAAAACTGTTTTTT
CDR3 protein: CASRNLEKLFF
V gene: TRBV7-9
J gene: TRBJ1-4
clone size: NA
D gene: NA
CDR3 length: 11

CDR3 DNA: TGCAGCGGCCAACAGGGGGCCTATGAGCAGTTCTTC
CDR3 protein: CSGQQGAYEQFF
V gene: TRBV29-1
J gene: TRBJ2-1
clone size: NA
D gene: TRBD1
CDR3 length: 12

CDR3 DNA: TGTGCCAGCAGTTTAAGGGGGGGGACGTACACTAGCACAGATACGCAGTATTTT
CDR3 protein: CASSLRGGTYTSTDTQYF
V gene: TRBV27
J gene: TRBJ2-3
clone size: NA
D gene: NA
CDR3 length: 18

CDR3 DNA: TGTGCCAGCAGTTCGAATGTCGTCGGAGACGAGCAGTACTTC
CDR3 protein: CASSSNVVGDEQYF
V gene: TRBV27
J gene: TRBJ2-7
clone size: NA
D gene: NA
CDR3 length: 14

CDR3 DNA: TGCGCCAGCAGCCAAGATGGACTATCAAGCTCCTACGAGCAGTACTTC
CDR3 protein: CASSQDGLSSSYEQYF
V gene: TRBV4-3
J gene: TRBJ2-7
clone size: NA
D gene: NA
CDR3 length: 16

CDR3 DNA: TGTGCCACCAGTGGGCGGGGGGGTTCGGAGACCCAGTACTTC
CDR3 protein: CATSGRGGSETQYF
V gene: TRBV15
J gene: TRBJ2-5
clone size: NA
D gene: TRBD2
CDR3 length: 14

CDR3 DNA: TGTGCCAGCAGCCAAGGCGGAAGTAGTAGCGGGGGTGAAGAGACCCAGTACTTC
CDR3 protein: CASSQGGSSSGGEETQYF
V gene: TRBV4-2
J gene: TRBJ2-5
clone size: many
D gene: TRBD2
CDR3 length: 18